This T cell receptor beta chain derives from a study of STAT5B mutations in CD4+ large granular lymphocyte leukemia. Overall study findings and caveats: CD4-sorted patient repertoires seemed more clonal than healthy CD4+ repertoires.

The length of the CDR3 is 17 residues. The V and J ends lost 7 bases and 3 bases, in that order; junction bases with no gene match: 14. Germline CDR1 and CDR2: SGHRS and YFSETQ. TCRdb's table, derived via immunoSEQ multiplex PCR, lists solely in-frame clones and lacks some. This sample has about 35,000 clones, with 55% to 80% found just once. Points on this clone: Antigen specificity is unknown.

The rearrangement links TRBV5-1 to TRBJ2-2; 8 nucleotides agree with TRBD2. This sequence originates from a human donor in good health. Sequencing used CD4+ T cells from blood buffy coats. The chain's CDR3 is CASSLAGSSTYTGELFF. CDR3 sequence (DNA): TGCGCCAGCTCTCTAGCGGGCAGCAGTACCTACACCGGGGAGCTGTTTTTT.